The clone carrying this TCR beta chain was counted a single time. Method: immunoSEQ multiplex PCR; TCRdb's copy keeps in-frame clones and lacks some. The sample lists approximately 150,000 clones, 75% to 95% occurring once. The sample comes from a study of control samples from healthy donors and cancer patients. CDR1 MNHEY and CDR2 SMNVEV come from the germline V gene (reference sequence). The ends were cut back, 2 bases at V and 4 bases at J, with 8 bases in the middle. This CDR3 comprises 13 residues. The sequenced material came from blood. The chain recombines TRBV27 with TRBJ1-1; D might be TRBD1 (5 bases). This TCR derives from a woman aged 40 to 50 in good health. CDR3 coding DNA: TGTGCCAGCAGTTTAACGACAGCCACTGAAGCTTTCTTT. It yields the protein CASSLTTATEAFF.